A selection of T cell receptor beta chains follows, all from one sample in a study of blood T cell repertoires in COVID-19. Assay used: immunoSEQ multiplex PCR; TCRdb lists only in-frame clones, some missing. This table holds 220,000 or so clones, 82% found once. The sequencing input was peripheral blood. Receptors originate from a woman aged 80 or over with COVID-19, enrolled during active disease. Both conserved end residues are trimmed from each CDR3. Clone size is stated in some rows and not others, as once, few, many or a class when expanded.

clone_size | v_call | cdr3_aa
once | TRBV30 | AWSVGQGGGKLF
once | TRBV25-1 | ASSYSRQGSGELF
- | TRBV14 | ASSLGTSGINEQF
once | TRBV19 | ASSIGYRSNTEAF
few | TRBV18 | ASSPSTGLNSPLH
- | TRBV7-6 | ASSPLAANNEQF
- | TRBV28 | ASSPRTGFYQPQH
- | TRBV10-2 | ASSEGYTEAF
once | TRBV28 | ASSGTVYEQY
- | TRBV30 | AWSRGQGANYGYT
- | TRBV6-5 | ASRTGTGSSGYT
- | TRBV12-3/TRBV12-4 | ASRSTRTGELF
- | TRBV7-2 | ASSLDTGMNTEAF
- | TRBV30 | AWRSWGRVTEAF
- | TRBV27 | ASSSTGLGEEKLF
- | TRBV3-1/TRBV3-2 | ASSPGLPKNIQY
once | TRBV18 | ASSLTGGYNTEAF
- | TRBV29-1 | SVDLGQGYGYT
- | TRBV14 | ASSQDYLGASPLH
- | TRBV10-1 | ASSVRGQGHHQPQH
once | TRBV2 | ASSPTRTTGELF
- | TRBV19 | ASSSESGGKVYEQY
- | TRBV7-2 | ASSPRGQKNQPQH
- | TRBV7-3 | ASSFSGSTDTQY
- | TRBV27 | ASSRDSSYGYT
- | TRBV18 | ASSEGAGTEAF
- | TRBV7-9 | ASSLSGVYNSPLH
- | TRBV2 | ASTTMGRQETQY
- | TRBV6-6 | ASSLQGAGNQPQH
- | TRBV11-3 | ASSSNWGTGQETQY
few | TRBV29-1 | SVESGGSTQY
- | TRBV11-3 | ASSLGLTGGFNQPQH
few | TRBV5-1 | ASSLRTGSTDTQY